This TCR beta chain was identified in a study of T cells in localized non-small cell lung cancer. This clone was picked up one time. Its specificity is unknown. The repertoire was sequenced with immunoSEQ multiplex PCR; TCRdb's copy has only in-frame clones and lacks some. The sample has nearly 25,000 clones, more than 85% seen once; the top ten hold around 15%. V was clipped by 2 bases and J by 5 bases; unmatched bases: 1. The V gene's germline CDR1 is SGDLS and CDR2 YYNGEE. The CDR3 sequence is 13 residues long. Regarding the study as a whole: The tumor had only one region sequenced, so heterogeneity remains possible.

Sample: peripheral blood, taken before any cancer treatment. This clonotype was obtained from a man aged 40 to 69 with stage III squamous cell lung carcinoma. V gene TRBV9 combines with J gene TRBJ2-5; 9 bases agree with TRBD2. DNA of the CDR3: TGTGCCAGCAGCGTCGGACTAGCGGAGACCCAGTACTTC. It encodes CASSVGLAETQYF.